This TCR beta chain appears in the sequencing data of a study of blood T cell repertoires in COVID-19. For the study at large: Sources were T cells, B-cell-depleted T cells, or PBMCs; the material itself was cDNA or gDNA.

The junction had 5 bases not matched to a gene; V was cut back by 0 bases and J by 1 base. The CDR3 totals 18 residues. The authors' processing: Using reference gene primer amplification, nucleated cell counts were estimated. Some clones are missing from TCRdb's copy, which holds only in-frame ones; the method was immunoSEQ multiplex PCR. Clone size and V and J calls were adopted from that table, with D and trimming inferred from the DNA. The sample includes approximately 83,000 clones, over 70% of them seen just once. The source is a woman over 75 with acute or convalescent COVID-19. The sample consisted of peripheral blood. The chain uses TRBV6-7 and TRBJ1-4; 10 nucleotides agree with TRBD1. TRBV6-7 is marked as an open reading frame, function uncertain. The CDR3 DNA reads TGTGCCAGCAGTTACTCGAGTGACAGGGGGCGAACTAATGAAAAACTGTTTTTT. This translates into CASSYSSDRGRTNEKLFF.